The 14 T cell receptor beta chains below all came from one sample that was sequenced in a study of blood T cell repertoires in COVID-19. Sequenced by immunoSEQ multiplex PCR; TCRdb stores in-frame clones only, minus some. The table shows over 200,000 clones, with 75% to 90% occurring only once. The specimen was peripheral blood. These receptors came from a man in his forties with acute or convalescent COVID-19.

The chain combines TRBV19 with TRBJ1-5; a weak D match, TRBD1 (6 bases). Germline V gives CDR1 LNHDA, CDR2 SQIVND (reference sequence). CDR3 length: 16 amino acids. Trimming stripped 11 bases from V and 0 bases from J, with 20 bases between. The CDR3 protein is CAPSGGARGSNQPQHF. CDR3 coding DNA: TGTGCCCCTTCGGGGGGGGCGCGAGGTAGCAATCAGCCCCAGCATTTT.

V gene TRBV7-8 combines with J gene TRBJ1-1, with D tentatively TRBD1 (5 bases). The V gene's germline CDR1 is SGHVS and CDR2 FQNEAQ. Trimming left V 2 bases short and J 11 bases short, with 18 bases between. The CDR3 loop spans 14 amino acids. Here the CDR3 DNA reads TGTGCCAGCAGCTTACGGGATGGGGGGTGGAAGGCTTTCTTT. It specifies CASSLRDGGWKAFF.

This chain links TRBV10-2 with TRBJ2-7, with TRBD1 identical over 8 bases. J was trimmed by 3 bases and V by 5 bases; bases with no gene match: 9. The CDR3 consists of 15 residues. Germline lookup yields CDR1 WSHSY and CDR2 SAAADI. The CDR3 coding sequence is TGCGCCAGCAGTCCGCGGACAGGGAGAGGCTACGAGCAGTACTTC. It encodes CASSPRTGRGYEQYF.

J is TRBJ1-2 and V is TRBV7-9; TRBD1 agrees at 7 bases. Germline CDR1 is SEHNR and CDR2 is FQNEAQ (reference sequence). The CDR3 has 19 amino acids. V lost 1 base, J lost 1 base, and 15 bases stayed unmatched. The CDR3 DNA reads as TGTGCCAGCAGCTTAGGGGGTCAGGGGGTGAGAAGGTTTAACTATGGCTACACCTTC. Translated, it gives CASSLGGQGVRRFNYGYTF.

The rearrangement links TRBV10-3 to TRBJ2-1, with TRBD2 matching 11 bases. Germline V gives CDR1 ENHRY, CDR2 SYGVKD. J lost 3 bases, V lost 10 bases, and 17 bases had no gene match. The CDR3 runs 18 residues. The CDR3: CATSDPGLADNFYNEQFF. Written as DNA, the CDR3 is TGTGCCACAAGTGATCCGGGACTAGCGGACAACTTCTACAATGAGCAGTTCTTC.

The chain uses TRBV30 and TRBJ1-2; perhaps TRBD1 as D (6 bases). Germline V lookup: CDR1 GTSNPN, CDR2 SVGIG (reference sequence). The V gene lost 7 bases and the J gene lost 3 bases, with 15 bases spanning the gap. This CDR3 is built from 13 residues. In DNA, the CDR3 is TGTGCCTCCCCCCGGGGGGCTGACTATGGCTACACCTTC. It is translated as CASPRGADYGYTF.

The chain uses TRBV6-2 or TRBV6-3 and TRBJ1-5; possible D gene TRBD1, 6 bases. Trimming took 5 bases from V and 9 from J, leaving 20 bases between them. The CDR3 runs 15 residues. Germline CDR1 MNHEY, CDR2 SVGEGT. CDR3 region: CASSTQQGPGGPQHF. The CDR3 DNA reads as TGTGCCAGCAGTACTCAACAGGGACCCGGAGGGCCCCAGCATTTT.

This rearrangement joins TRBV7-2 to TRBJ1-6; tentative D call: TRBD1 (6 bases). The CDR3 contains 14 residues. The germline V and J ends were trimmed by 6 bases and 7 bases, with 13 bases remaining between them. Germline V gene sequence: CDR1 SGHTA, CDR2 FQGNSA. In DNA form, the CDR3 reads TGTGCCAGCAGAAAAGGTACAGGGAATTCACCCCTCCACTTT. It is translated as CASRKGTGNSPLHF. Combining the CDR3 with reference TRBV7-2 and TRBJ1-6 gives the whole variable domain GAGVSQSPSNKVTEKGKDVELRCDPISGHTALYWYRQSLGQGLEFLIYFQGNSAPDKSGLPSDRFSAERTGGSVSTLTIQRTQQEDSAVYLCASRKGTGNSPLHFGNGTRLTVT.

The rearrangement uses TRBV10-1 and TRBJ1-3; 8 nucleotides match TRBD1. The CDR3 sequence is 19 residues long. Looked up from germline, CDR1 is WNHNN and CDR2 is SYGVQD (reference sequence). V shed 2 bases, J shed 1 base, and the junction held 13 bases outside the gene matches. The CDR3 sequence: CASSELLGGDRGSGNTIYF. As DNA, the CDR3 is TGCGCCAGCAGTGAGCTCCTAGGCGGCGACAGGGGTTCTGGAAACACCATATATTTT.

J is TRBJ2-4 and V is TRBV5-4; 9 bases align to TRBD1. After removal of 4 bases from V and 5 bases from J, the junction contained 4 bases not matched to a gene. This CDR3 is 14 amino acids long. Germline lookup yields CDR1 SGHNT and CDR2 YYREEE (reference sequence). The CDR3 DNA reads TGTGCCAGCAGCGGGGGACAGGGCCAAAACATTCAGTACTTC. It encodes CASSGGQGQNIQYF.

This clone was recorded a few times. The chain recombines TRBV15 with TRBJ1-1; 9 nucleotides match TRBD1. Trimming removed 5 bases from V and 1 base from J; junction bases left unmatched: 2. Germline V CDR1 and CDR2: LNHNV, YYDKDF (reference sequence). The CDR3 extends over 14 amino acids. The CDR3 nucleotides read TGTGCCACCAGCCCGGACAGGGGGAACACTGAAGCTTTCTTT. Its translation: CATSPDRGNTEAFF.

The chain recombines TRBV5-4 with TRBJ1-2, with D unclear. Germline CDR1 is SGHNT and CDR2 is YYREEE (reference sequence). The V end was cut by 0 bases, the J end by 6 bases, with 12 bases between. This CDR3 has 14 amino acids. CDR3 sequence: CASSLGGSGDGYTF. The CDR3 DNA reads TGTGCCAGCAGCTTGGGTGGCAGCGGGGATGGCTACACCTTC.

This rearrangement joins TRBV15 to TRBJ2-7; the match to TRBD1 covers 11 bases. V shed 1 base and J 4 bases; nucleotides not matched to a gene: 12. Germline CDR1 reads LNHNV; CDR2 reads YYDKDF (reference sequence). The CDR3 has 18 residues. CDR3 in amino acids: CATSRVKTDRGRTYEQYF. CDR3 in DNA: TGTGCCACCAGCAGAGTAAAGACGGACAGGGGGCGAACATACGAGCAGTACTTC.

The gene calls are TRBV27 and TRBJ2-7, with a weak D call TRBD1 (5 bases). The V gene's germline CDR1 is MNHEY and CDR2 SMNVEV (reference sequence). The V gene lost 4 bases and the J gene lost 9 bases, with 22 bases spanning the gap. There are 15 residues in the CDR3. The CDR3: CASSSFDSHGWGQYF. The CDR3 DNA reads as TGTGCCAGCAGTTCCTTTGACAGCCACGGTTGGGGGCAGTACTTC.